The 28 T cell receptor beta chains listed next were all sequenced from one sample in a study of radiotherapy plus CTLA-4 blockade in lung cancer. Libraries were prepared by immunoSEQ multiplex PCR; TCRdb keeps only in-frame clonotypes and omits some of them. The sample gives about 48,000 clones, 75% to 90% of which show up once; around a sixth is in the top ten. The source was peripheral blood, collected from a patient treated with radiotherapy plus ipilimumab. The receptor source for this set is a human donor with non-small cell lung cancer that progressed on radiotherapy plus ipilimumab. Some clones in this sample may be carry-over from other donors' samples.

J is TRBJ2-7 and V is TRBV29-1; TRBD1 aligns across 9 bases. Germline values: CDR1 SQVTM, CDR2 ANQGSEA. The CDR3 consists of 14 residues. J was trimmed by 6 bases and V by 5 bases; bases with no gene match: 11. This chain's CDR3 is CSVFEGTGILEQYF. DNA of the CDR3: TGCAGCGTTTTTGAGGGGACAGGGATCCTCGAGCAGTACTTC.

The chain couples TRBV19 to TRBJ2-1, with D maybe TRBD1 (7 bases). Germline-derived CDR1 and CDR2 are LNHDA and SQIVND (reference sequence). CDR3 length: 15 residues. The V end was cut by 5 bases, the J end by 2 bases, with 13 bases between. The CDR3: CASSRAGGPYNEQFF. The CDR3 DNA sequence: TGTGCCAGTAGTCGGGCAGGGGGGCCCTACAATGAGCAGTTCTTC.

The gene calls are TRBV9 and TRBJ1-1, with D maybe TRBD1 (5 bases). The germline V gene has CDR1 SGDLS and CDR2 YYNGEE. This CDR3 region has 12 residues. The V end was cut by 2 bases, the J end by 6 bases, with 8 bases between. CDR3 protein: CASSVGGSEAFF. CDR3 DNA: TGTGCCAGCAGCGTGGGGGGATCTGAAGCTTTCTTT.

This clone was picked up one time. This rearrangement joins TRBV6-5 to TRBJ2-7; D is possibly TRBD1 (6 bases). The V and J ends lost 4 bases and 6 bases respectively, with 13 bases between them. Germline V gene sequence: CDR1 MNHEY, CDR2 SVGAGI. This CDR3 contains 13 residues. The CDR3 loop is CASSSLTGTEQYF. The CDR3 DNA is TGTGCCAGCAGTTCATTAACAGGGACCGAGCAGTACTTC.

The chain recombines TRBV12-5 with TRBJ2-7, with 12 bases aligning to TRBD2. The V gene end was trimmed by 3 bases and the J gene end by 3 bases; junction bases not matched to a gene: 18. The CDR3 spans 20 residues. Germline CDR1 is LGHNT and CDR2 is FRNRAP. The CDR3, as DNA: TGTGCTAGTGGTTTTTCCCTCGTGGCTAGCGGGAGGGATAACCACTACGAGCAGTACTTC. Encoded protein: CASGFSLVASGRDNHYEQYF. The full variable domain, in which reference TRBV12-5 and TRBJ2-7 provide the parts outside the CDR3, is DARVTQTPRHKVTEMGQEVTMRCQPILGHNTVFWYRQTMMQGLELLAYFRNRAPLDDSGMPKDRFSAEMPDATLATLKIQPSEPRDSAVYFCASGFSLVASGRDNHYEQYFGPGTRLTVT.

This sequence joins TRBV9 and TRBJ2-5; 9 positions match TRBD2. The CDR3 totals 15 residues. Germline trimming cut 3 bases from V and 5 bases from J; bases unmatched to any gene: 8. CDR1 and CDR2 from the germline V gene are SGDLS and YYNGEE. The CDR3 DNA reads as TGTGCCAGCAGCGCCGAGGGACTAGCAGGGGAGACCCAGTACTTC. Encoded protein: CASSAEGLAGETQYF.

This chain links TRBV10-3 with TRBJ1-1, with D perhaps TRBD1 (5 bases). CDR3 length: 15 amino acids. In germline, CDR1 is ENHRY, CDR2 SYGVKD. The V end lost 6 bases, the J end lost 4 bases, and 18 bases lay between the germline ends. CDR3 nucleotides: TGTGCCATCAGAGACGTCGCCGTGGGGGGCACTGAAGCTTTCTTT. Its protein is CAIRDVAVGGTEAFF.

The V call is TRBV5-1, the J call TRBJ2-1; 12 bases match TRBD2. This CDR3 contains 17 residues. The germline CDR1 and CDR2 sequences are SGHRS and YFSETQ. J was trimmed by 3 bases and V by 6 bases; bases with no gene match: 10. Here the CDR3 reads CASKGLAGGQGYNEQFF. The CDR3 DNA sequence: TGCGCCAGCAAAGGGCTAGCGGGAGGGCAGGGCTACAATGAGCAGTTCTTC.

The chain joins TRBV9 to TRBJ2-1; 12 positions match TRBD2. This CDR3 contains 18 residues. Germline CDR1 reads SGDLS; CDR2 reads YYNGEE. V trimming: 1 base; J trimming: 9 bases; junction bases outside the gene matches: 14. The CDR3 sequence: CASSVPPLAGGPGAEQFF. The DNA of the CDR3 is TGTGCCAGCAGCGTACCCCCCCTAGCGGGGGGGCCTGGGGCTGAGCAGTTCTTC.

The chain uses TRBV5-1 and TRBJ2-5, with 9 bases that match TRBD2. This CDR3 contains 15 residues. J gave up 2 bases and V 0 bases, and 2 bases lay outside the gene matches. Germline V CDR1 and CDR2: SGHRS, YFSETQ. This chain's CDR3 is CASSLVSGGQETQYF. CDR3 coding DNA: TGCGCCAGCAGCTTGGTTAGCGGGGGACAAGAGACCCAGTACTTC.

The chain recombines TRBV18 with TRBJ1-2, with D possibly matching TRBD1 (5 bases). CDR1 is KGHSH and CDR2 is LQKENI in the germline V gene. Trimming removed 3 bases from V and 0 bases from J, with 11 bases in between. The CDR3 sequence is 15 residues long. The CDR3 region is CASSPGQSTNYGYTF. In DNA form, the CDR3 reads TGTGCCAGCTCACCGGGGCAGTCCACTAACTATGGCTACACCTTC.

V gene TRBV18 combines with J gene TRBJ1-6; a weak D match, TRBD1 (5 bases). The germline CDR1 and CDR2 sequences are KGHSH and LQKENI. V was shortened by 2 bases and J by 7 bases, with 6 bases between the two germline ends. This CDR3 comprises 13 residues. The CDR3 is CASSPAGNSPLHF. The CDR3, as DNA: TGTGCCAGCTCACCAGCAGGGAATTCACCCCTCCACTTT.

Written as DNA, the CDR3 is TGTGCCAGCAGTTACGAGCTCACGCAGTATTTT. This encodes CASSYELTQYF. This chain links TRBV6-5 with TRBJ2-3; D unclear. Germline CDR1 reads MNHEY; CDR2 reads SVGAGI. V lost 2 bases to trimming and J lost 9 bases, with 6 bases between them. The CDR3 runs 11 residues.

The chain combines TRBV11-2 with TRBJ1-1; possible D gene TRBD1, 5 bases. With 4 bases removed from V and 2 bases from J, the gap between germline ends came to 11 bases. CDR3 size: 14 residues. CDR1 SGHAT and CDR2 FQNNGV come from the germline V gene. The CDR3 loop is CASSWAGGNTEAFF. The CDR3 bases are TGTGCCAGCAGCTGGGCGGGGGGAAACACTGAAGCTTTCTTT. The whole variable domain, remainder taken from reference TRBV11-2 and TRBJ1-1, is EAGVAQSPRYKIIEKRQSVAFWCNPISGHATLYWYQQILGQGPKLLIQFQNNGVVDDSQLPKDRFSAERLKGVDSTLKIQPAKLEDSAVYLCASSWAGGNTEAFFGQGTRLTVV.

The chain employs TRBV6-6 and TRBJ1-1; 7 nucleotides agree with TRBD1. Per germline, CDR1 MNHNY and CDR2 SVGAGI (reference sequence). This CDR3 has 13 amino acids. The J segment lost 4 bases and the V segment lost 9 bases, leaving 8 bases of the junction unmatched. CDR3: CASSPDRATEAFF. CDR3 sequence (DNA): TGTGCCAGTTCACCTGACAGGGCCACTGAAGCTTTCTTT.

The V call is TRBV28, the J call TRBJ1-2; perhaps TRBD1 as D (5 bases). V gave up 6 bases and J gave up 8 bases, with 16 bases separating them. Germline CDR1 is MDHEN and CDR2 is SYDVKM. The CDR3 spans 13 residues. This CDR3 is CASSLLEGVGYTF. CDR3 coding DNA: TGTGCCAGCAGCCTTCTCGAAGGGGTAGGCTACACCTTC.

The chain employs TRBV6-5 and TRBJ2-7, with 9 nucleotides matching TRBD2. The CDR3 is 15 residues long. V dropped 6 bases and J dropped 0; count of bases not matched to a gene: 6. From germline, CDR1 is MNHEY and CDR2 SVGAGI. The CDR3 loop is CASSETSGSSYEQYF. CDR3 nucleotides: TGTGCCAGCAGCGAGACTAGCGGAAGCTCCTACGAGCAGTACTTC.

The chain employs TRBV5-6 and TRBJ2-1; 10 bases align to TRBD2. This CDR3 has 17 amino acids. With 1 base clipped from V and 4 bases from J, the junction kept 8 bases outside the gene matches. Germline loops: CDR1 SGHDT, CDR2 YYEEEE. CDR3 bases: TGTGCCAGCAGCTTGTCAACTAGCGGGGCCCCTTACAATGAGCAGTTCTTC. Its translation is CASSLSTSGAPYNEQFF.

This clone has just one count. This rearrangement joins TRBV15 to TRBJ2-1, with 8 nucleotides matching TRBD2. Germline values: CDR1 LNHNV, CDR2 YYDKDF (reference sequence). V lost 6 bases to trimming and J lost 5 bases; unmatched junction nucleotides: 6. The CDR3 consists of 14 residues. The DNA for the CDR3 is TGTGCCACCAGGCGGAGCGGGAGTGACAATGAGCAGTTCTTC. It yields the protein CATRRSGSDNEQFF.

The chain carries TRBV28 and TRBJ2-7; 7 bases match TRBD2. Germline CDR1 MDHEN, CDR2 SYDVKM. This CDR3 has 14 amino acids. With 2 bases clipped from V and 3 bases from J, the junction kept 4 bases outside the gene matches. This CDR3 is CASSLRDYLYEQYF. The CDR3 region has the DNA TGTGCCAGCAGTTTAAGGGACTACCTCTACGAGCAGTACTTC.

The rearrangement links TRBV30 to TRBJ2-2, with a weak D call TRBD2 (6 bases). The CDR3 length is 16 residues. Looked up from germline, CDR1 is GTSNPN and CDR2 is SVGIG (reference sequence). V was trimmed by 0 bases and J by 0 bases, leaving 11 bases between them. The DNA of the CDR3 is TGTGCCTGGAGTGTAGATAGCGGACCGAACACCGGGGAGCTGTTTTTT. Translation gives CAWSVDSGPNTGELFF.

V gene TRBV16 combines with J gene TRBJ2-7; 9 bases fit TRBD2. This CDR3 spans 16 amino acids. Germline CDR1 and CDR2: KGHSY and FQNENV. Trimming cost V 0 bases and J 2 bases; bases outside gene matches: 5. CDR3 coding DNA: TGTGCCAGCAGCCAATCAGCAGCGGGGGGACCCTACGAGCAGTACTTC. It codes for CASSQSAAGGPYEQYF.

The V and J genes are TRBV19 and TRBJ1-4; D is unresolved. The CDR3 contains 16 residues. Germline CDR1 is LNHDA and CDR2 is SQIVND (reference sequence). V shed 7 bases and J shed 7 bases, with 22 bases lying between them. The CDR3 DNA follows: TGTGCCAGTAATCGAGGGAGTCGATTTTCGAGTGAAAAACTGTTTTTT. Translated: CASNRGSRFSSEKLFF. Together with reference TRBV19 and TRBJ1-4, the CDR3 gives the full variable domain: DGGITQSPKYLFRKEGQNVTLSCEQNLNHDAMYWYRQDPGQGLRLIYYSQIVNDFQKGDIAEGYSVSREKKESFPLTVTSAQKNPTAFYLCASNRGSRFSSEKLFFGSGTQLSVL.

The V and J genes are TRBV29-1 and TRBJ2-4; 10 nucleotides line up with TRBD1. The CDR3 has 14 amino acids. With V trimmed by 4 bases and J by 8 bases, 8 bases remained unmatched. Germline CDR1 SQVTM, CDR2 ANQGSEA. The CDR3 DNA sequence: TGCAGCGTTGCGTTGGGACAGGGGACGGACATTCAGTACTTC. Translation gives CSVALGQGTDIQYF.

The chain uses TRBV2 and TRBJ1-1; TRBD1 is a possible D gene (6 bases). CDR1 is SNHLY and CDR2 is FYNNEI in the germline V gene. CDR3 length: 15 amino acids. The germline V and J ends were trimmed by 1 base and 1 base, with 10 bases remaining between them. This CDR3 reads CASSEERGGNTEAFF. CDR3 bases: TGTGCCAGCAGTGAAGAGAGGGGGGGGAACACTGAAGCTTTCTTT.

The V call is TRBV5-1, the J call TRBJ2-7; D unclear. The CDR3 length is 16 residues. Trimming cost V 0 bases and J 1 base, with 14 bases left between them. The germline V gene has CDR1 SGHRS and CDR2 YFSETQ. CDR3 sequence: CASSLGSLPVSYEQYF. CDR3 DNA sequence: TGCGCCAGCAGCTTGGGTAGCTTACCAGTTTCCTACGAGCAGTACTTC.

The V gene is TRBV6-4, the J gene TRBJ2-3, with 10 bases identical to TRBD2. J lost 0 bases, V lost 4 bases, and 4 bases had no gene match. The germline V gene encodes CDR1 MRHNA and CDR2 SNTAGT. The CDR3 is 16 amino acids. CDR3: CASSAETSGSTDTQYF. Here the CDR3 DNA reads TGTGCCAGCAGTGCCGAGACTAGCGGGAGCACAGATACGCAGTATTTT.

A single count supports this clone. The gene calls are TRBV2 and TRBJ2-3; 11 bases align to TRBD2. V gave up 10 bases and J gave up 4 bases; unmatched junction bases: 16. This CDR3 region has 17 residues. Germline V gives CDR1 SNHLY, CDR2 FYNNEI. Written as DNA, the CDR3 is TGTGCCACCCTACGAACTAGCGGGGGTTTGGCTGCAGATACGCAGTATTTT. Its translation: CATLRTSGGLAADTQYF.